This TCR beta chain appears in the sequencing data of a study of blood T cell repertoires in COVID-19. Study-level background: The United States, Italy and Spain supplied acute and convalescent COVID-19 samples. T cells, B-cell-depleted T cells, or PBMCs supplied cDNA or gDNA.

Some clones are missing from TCRdb's copy, which holds only in-frame ones; the method was immunoSEQ multiplex PCR. The sample records just under 350,000 clones, more than 75% being singletons. This CDR3 is 15 amino acids long. Losses at the gene ends were 6 bases for V and 0 bases for J; bases not matched to a gene: 5. The germline gives CDR1 SEHNR, CDR2 FQNEAQ (reference sequence). V is TRBV7-9 and J is TRBJ2-3, with 8 positions matching TRBD2. The sequenced sample consisted of peripheral blood. The receptor was isolated from a woman in her fifties or sixties with COVID-19, enrolled during active disease. The CDR3 sequence: CASSFSGTSTDTQYF. The DNA for the CDR3 is TGTGCCAGCAGTTTTAGCGGGACTAGCACAGATACGCAGTATTTT.